The sequence of this T cell receptor beta chain was determined in a study of CD8 T cells in ankylosing spondylitis. The study, taken as a whole, reports: Some motif variants had been reported before (in reactive arthritis synovial fluid and blood). Ankylosing spondylitis blood seemed to carry a telltale TCR beta motif made of roughly 8 highly homologous variants.

As the method for making TCR beta libraries, quantitative 5'-RACE with molecular barcodes was used. TCRdb re-derived calls from the 5' RACE reads in MiXCR, one entry per CDR3 protein. The table includes more than 110,000 distinct CDR3 sequences, 7% to 9% detected once. For this clonotype: Its cognate antigen is unknown.

With V trimmed by 3 bases and J by 5 bases, 2 bases remained unmatched. The CDR3 has 15 residues. The receptor comes from a male donor with ankylosing spondylitis. Sequencing was carried out using synovial fluid, either unsorted or a sorted T cell fraction (not recorded which). The chain couples TRBV12-3 or TRBV12-4 to TRBJ1-4; 11 nucleotides align to TRBD1. The CDR3 coding sequence is TGTGCCAGCAGTTTGTGGACAGGGGGCAATGAAAAACTGTTTTTT. Its protein is CASSLWTGGNEKLFF.